The source of this T cell receptor beta chain is a study of shared clonotypes between healthy human individuals. Details on this clone: The sample holds other DNA sequences that translate to the same CDR3.

This CDR3 spans 13 amino acids. Trimming removed 0 bases from V and 4 bases from J, with 5 bases in between. CDR1 SGHNT and CDR2 YYREEE come from the germline V gene (reference sequence). Donors comprised healthy HIV-negative adults lacking recent acute infections or vaccinations. Adult Caucasians living in Nashville, Tennessee made up all of the donors. As processed by the authors: ImmunoSEQ sequences covered only the junction and lacked quality scores; filtering therefore differed. Sequenced by immunoSEQ multiplex PCR; TCRdb stores in-frame clones only, minus some. V and J calls and clone size are those listed in that table; D and trimming were worked out from the DNA. This sample has under 2.5 million clones, with 85% to 95% found just once.

The rearrangement links TRBV5-4 to TRBJ1-3; D unclear. The clonotype originates from a man aged 18 to 35 in good health. Some clones in this sample may be carry-over from other donors' samples. The sample taken for sequencing was naive CD4+ T cells from PBMCs. Subset in this sample: CD45RA+ positively selected. DNA for the CDR3: TGTGCCAGCAGCTTGGTAGGGGGAAACACCATATATTTT. Its protein product is CASSLVGGNTIYF.